This T cell receptor beta chain was captured by sequencing in a study of blood T cell repertoires in COVID-19. Study summary: Donors in the United States, Italy and Spain gave samples during acute or convalescent COVID-19.

Repertoires were generated with immunoSEQ multiplex PCR, while TCRdb's copy carries only in-frame clones and drops some. The sample holds 150,000 or so clones, about 80% seen once. Unmatched junction bases numbered 11, after V lost 5 bases and J lost 6 bases. CDR3 length equals 17 residues. Germline assignment: CDR1 SQVTM and CDR2 ANQGSEA. Cohort 3 recovery required two negative PCRs, clearance, or symptom resolution. The clonotype was recovered from a man aged 45-65 years who had recovered from COVID-19. V usage is TRBV29-1 and J usage is TRBJ2-1; 15 bases agree with TRBD2. The sample was PBMCs or T cells enriched from blood (not recorded which). CDR3 DNA sequence: TGCAGCGTTTGGGGACTAGCGGGAGGTTACGCGGGCAATGAGCAGTTCTTC. Protein: CSVWGLAGGYAGNEQFF.